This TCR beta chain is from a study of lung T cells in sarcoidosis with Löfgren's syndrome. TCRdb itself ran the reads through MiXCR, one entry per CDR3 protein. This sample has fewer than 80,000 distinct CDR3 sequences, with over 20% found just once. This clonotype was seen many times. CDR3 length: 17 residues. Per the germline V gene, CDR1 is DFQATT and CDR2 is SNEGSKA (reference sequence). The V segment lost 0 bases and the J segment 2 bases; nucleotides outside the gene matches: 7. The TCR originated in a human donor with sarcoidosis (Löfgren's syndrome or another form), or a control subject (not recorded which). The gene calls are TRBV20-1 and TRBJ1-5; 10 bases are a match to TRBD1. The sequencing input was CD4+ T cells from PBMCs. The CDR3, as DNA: TGCAGTGCTAGAGATTTGGTAGGGACAGGGGGCAATCAGCCCCAGCATTTT. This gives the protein CSARDLVGTGGNQPQHF.